The entry below describes one T cell receptor beta chain. The record originates from a study of PD-L1 blockade in urothelial cancer. Time point reported: peripheral blood 6 weeks after treatment start. Germline values: CDR1 MNHNS, CDR2 SASEGT. This CDR3 has 13 residues. V was trimmed by 3 bases and J by 7 bases, leaving 12 bases between them. This table comes from immunoSEQ multiplex PCR, and its TCRdb copy is limited to in-frame clones, with some not included. The data contain approximately 79,000 clones, 91% of them seen just once; the ten biggest clones take up 0.87%. The chain has TRBV6-1 and TRBJ1-1, with D possibly matching TRBD1 (6 bases). This clonotype was sampled from a woman aged 80 or over with urothelial cancer. The material sequenced was PBMCs, taken around atezolizumab (anti-PD-L1) treatment. In nucleotides, the CDR3 is TGTGCCAGCAGTGATCCACCCAGGGGTGAAGCTTTCTTT. As protein: CASSDPPRGEAFF.